This entry is about one TCR beta chain. The antigen is undetermined. Prior autoimmune disease or systemic immunosuppression barred patients. The sampling schedule covered blood at baseline, cycle 4 day 1, and cycle 7 day 1. These data originate in a study of OX40 agonist ivuxolimab in advanced cancers. Study details: Each dose-escalation patient presented with hepatocellular carcinoma, melanoma, renal cell or head and neck cancer.

Repertoires were generated with immunoSEQ multiplex PCR, while TCRdb's copy carries only in-frame clones and drops some. Altogether roughly 86,000 clones are present, roughly nine tenths being singletons, with the ten largest covering approximately 3%. This CDR3 has 14 residues. The ends were cut back, 4 bases at V and 2 bases at J, with 12 bases in the middle. CDR1 is SGDLS, CDR2 YYNGEE, per germline. Whole-study results and caveats: Expanded clones were, on average, more numerous among CD8+ T cells than CD4+.

Sequenced here: CD4+ or CD8+ T cells sorted from blood, sampled in a trial of the OX40 agonist ivuxolimab. The clonotype was recovered from an adult with an advanced solid tumor such as melanoma, head and neck, liver or kidney cancer. V is TRBV9 and J is TRBJ1-2; D is ambiguous. CDR3 protein: CASSPLSGNYGYTF. The CDR3 coding sequence is TGTGCCAGCAGCCCCCTATCGGGGAACTATGGCTACACCTTC.